Sequencing of this T cell receptor (beta chain) was carried out in a study of CXCR3-negative and CXCR3-positive naive CD8 T cells. Details on this clonotype: Its antigen is not identified.

Study-wide results and limits: A higher hydrophobicity marked the TRB CDR3s of CXCR3-positive naive cells versus CXCR3-negative naive cells.

5' RACE that incorporated UMI labels was used to prepare the TRB cDNA libraries. From its re-call of the 5' RACE reads, TCRdb lists each CDR3 protein once, without DNA. In all, the sample yields under 90,000 distinct CDR3 sequences. This CDR3 comprises 15 residues. The germline gives CDR1 LNHDA, CDR2 SQIVND (reference sequence). The chain uses TRBV19 and TRBJ1-5; without DNA, the TCRdb call of TRBD1 cannot be checked. Sequenced: naive CXCR3+ CD8+ T cells from blood. This sample's subset: CD45RO-CCR7+CD27+CD95- naive CD8+ T cells expressing CXCR3 (TNR3+). This TCR was recovered from a human donor in good health. Some clones in this sample may be carry-over from other donors' samples. The CDR3 loop reads CASSSWTTGNQPQHF.